This is a list of T cell receptor beta chains from one sample in a study of T cell repertoires in cytomegalovirus infection. From the reads, TCRdb called clonotypes with MiXCR, one entry per CDR3 protein. The sample has 180,000 or so distinct CDR3 sequences, roughly 15% seen once; the top ten hold about 23%. The specimen sequenced was CD8+ T cells from PBMCs. The receptors were gathered from a human donor in good health (CMV status not recorded). Some clones in this sample may be carry-over from other donors' samples. Each CDR3 is given with its conserved first and last residue. A D gene is named only where the DNA matches it firmly. Size values are once, few and many counts, or a class for expanded clones, and some rows have none.

CDR3nt,CDR3aa,j_gene,d_gene,abundance,len,v_gene
TGTGCCTGGATCCCGACAGGGGCCCTCCTTTTTGAAGCTTTCTTT,CAWIPTGALLFEAFF,TRBJ1-1,TRBD1,-,15,TRBV30
TGTGCCAGCAAGGCCGGGACAGGGCTTCACAATGAGCAGTTCTTC,CASKAGTGLHNEQFF,TRBJ2-1,TRBD1,few,15,TRBV2
TGCGCCAGCAGCTTCAGACTAGCGGGGGTCGATGAGCAGTTCTTC,CASSFRLAGVDEQFF,TRBJ2-1,TRBD2,few,15,TRBV4-1
TGTGCCACCGACTCTGGACAGGGGGCCGGTATAGGCAATCAGCCCCAGCATTTT,CATDSGQGAGIGNQPQHF,TRBJ1-5,TRBD1,few,18,TRBV19
TGTGCCAGCAGGTCTCTCATGGGAGAGACCCAGTACTTC,CASRSLMGETQYF,TRBJ2-5,-,few,13,TRBV12-3/TRBV12-4
TGCGCCAGCAGCCAAGTCTTCGCAGCCGAGGTCGGTTACGAGCAGTACTTC,CASSQVFAAEVGYEQYF,TRBJ2-7,-,few,17,TRBV4-3
TGTGCCAGCAGCCCGGGGACAGGGGGTATGAACACTGAAGCTTTCTTT,CASSPGTGGMNTEAFF,TRBJ1-1,TRBD1,-,16,TRBV7-9
TGTGCCAGCAGGGGGGGTGGGGCGGGAGATCAGCCCCAGCATTTT,CASRGGGAGDQPQHF,TRBJ1-5,-,many,15,TRBV27
TGTGCCAGCAGCTTATTTTTGGGGTACGAGCAGTACTTC,CASSLFLGYEQYF,TRBJ2-7,-,few,13,TRBV7-6
TGTGCCAGCGGAGCGGGCCTCGCCTACGAGCAGTACTTC,CASGAGLAYEQYF,TRBJ2-7,-,-,13,TRBV12-3/TRBV12-4
TGTGCCAGCAGCACCCCCGGCGGACCGTTCACAGATACGCAGTATTTT,CASSTPGGPFTDTQYF,TRBJ2-3,-,few,16,TRBV28
TGTGCCAGCAGCTTCGGGGGGGGGGAGACTGAAGCTTTCTTT,CASSFGGGETEAFF,TRBJ1-1,-,-,14,TRBV7-2
TGTGCCAGCAGATTCACGGACCTTTCGGACTATGGCTACACCTTC,CASRFTDLSDYGYTF,TRBJ1-2,-,few,15,TRBV6-2/TRBV6-3
TGTGCCAGCAGCCCTGGACTTCACAATGAGCAGTTCTTC,CASSPGLHNEQFF,TRBJ2-1,-,many,13,TRBV7-2
TGTGCCAGCAGTCCCGGGACAGGGTATCCCTACAATGAGCAGTTCTTC,CASSPGTGYPYNEQFF,TRBJ2-1,TRBD1,-,16,TRBV6-1
TGTGCCAGCAGCTTAGGGGGTGGGGCCAACGTCCTGACTTTC,CASSLGGGANVLTF,TRBJ2-6,-,-,14,TRBV7-8
TGTGCCAGCAGTGCCCCGGGACAGGGGGCGTCCTATGGCTACACCTTC,CASSAPGQGASYGYTF,TRBJ1-2,TRBD1,once,16,TRBV25-1
TGTGCCAGCAGCCCTAGAGCAGATACGCAGTATTTT,CASSPRADTQYF,TRBJ2-3,-,many,12,TRBV7-2
TGCGCCAGCAGCCAGCGCAGGGGGGATGGCACTGAAGCTTTCTTT,CASSQRRGDGTEAFF,TRBJ1-1,TRBD1,-,15,TRBV4-1
TGTGCCAGCAGTCCGACAATAATCCACCACGCTGGAAACACCATATATTTT,CASSPTIIHHAGNTIYF,TRBJ1-3,-,-,17,TRBV28
TGTGCCAGCAGCTCGCCCCGCCGGATGAGGGGGGGCTCTTACGGACACTACGAGCAGTACTTC,CASSSPRRMRGGSYGHYEQYF,TRBJ2-7,-,few,21,TRBV7-2
TGTGCCAGCAGTTACGCCTACGAGCAGTACTTC,CASSYAYEQYF,TRBJ2-7,-,many,11,TRBV6-2/TRBV6-3